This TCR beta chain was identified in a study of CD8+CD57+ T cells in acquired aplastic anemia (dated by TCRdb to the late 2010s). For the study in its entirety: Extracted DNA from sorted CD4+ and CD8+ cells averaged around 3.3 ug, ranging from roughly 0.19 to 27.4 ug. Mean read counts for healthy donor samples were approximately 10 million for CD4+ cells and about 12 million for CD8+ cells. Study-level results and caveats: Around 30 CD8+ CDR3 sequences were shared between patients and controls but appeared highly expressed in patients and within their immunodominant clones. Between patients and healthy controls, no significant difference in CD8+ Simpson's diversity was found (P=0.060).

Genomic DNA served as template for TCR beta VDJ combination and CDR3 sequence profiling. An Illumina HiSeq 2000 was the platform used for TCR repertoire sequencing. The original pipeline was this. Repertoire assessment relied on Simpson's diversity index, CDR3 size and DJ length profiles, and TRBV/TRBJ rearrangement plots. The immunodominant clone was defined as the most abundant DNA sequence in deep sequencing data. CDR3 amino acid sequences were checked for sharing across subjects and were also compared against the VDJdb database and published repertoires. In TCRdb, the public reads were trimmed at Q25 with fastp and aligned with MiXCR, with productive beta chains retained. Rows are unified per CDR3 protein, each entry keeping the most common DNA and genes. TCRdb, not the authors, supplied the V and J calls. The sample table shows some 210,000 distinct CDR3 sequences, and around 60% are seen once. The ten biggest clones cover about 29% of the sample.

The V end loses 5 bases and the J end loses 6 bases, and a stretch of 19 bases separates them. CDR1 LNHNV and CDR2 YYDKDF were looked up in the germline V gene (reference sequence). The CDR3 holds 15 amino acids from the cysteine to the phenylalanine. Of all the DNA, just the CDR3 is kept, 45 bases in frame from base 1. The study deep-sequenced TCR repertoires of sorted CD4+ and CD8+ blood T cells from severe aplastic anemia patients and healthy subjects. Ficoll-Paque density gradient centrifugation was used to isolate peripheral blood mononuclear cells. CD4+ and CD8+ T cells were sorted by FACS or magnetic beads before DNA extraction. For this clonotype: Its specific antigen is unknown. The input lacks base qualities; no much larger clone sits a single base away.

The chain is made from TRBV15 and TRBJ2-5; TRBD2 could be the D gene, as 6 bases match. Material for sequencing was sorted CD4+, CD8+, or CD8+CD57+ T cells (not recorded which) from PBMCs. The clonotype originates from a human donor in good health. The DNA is TGTGCCACCAGCCCCCAACGGAGGGCCCTACAGACCCAGTACTTC. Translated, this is CATSPQRRALQTQYF.